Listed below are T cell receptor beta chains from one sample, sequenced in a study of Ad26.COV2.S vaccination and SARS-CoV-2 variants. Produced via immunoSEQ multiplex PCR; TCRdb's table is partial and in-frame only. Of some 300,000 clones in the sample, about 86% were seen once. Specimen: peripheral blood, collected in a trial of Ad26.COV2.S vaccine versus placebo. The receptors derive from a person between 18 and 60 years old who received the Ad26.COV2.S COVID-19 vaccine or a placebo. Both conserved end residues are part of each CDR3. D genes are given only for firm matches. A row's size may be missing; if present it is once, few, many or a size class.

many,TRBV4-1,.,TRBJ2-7,TGCGCCAGCAGCCAAGAGCCCAGGACGTACGAGCAGTACTTC,CASSQEPRTYEQYF
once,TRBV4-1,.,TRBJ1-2,TGCGCCAGCAGCCAAGCCCCCACTAGCTACTATGGCTACACCTTC,CASSQAPTSYYGYTF
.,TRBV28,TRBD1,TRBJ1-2,TGTGCCAGCAGCTCGGGACAGGGTGGCTACACCTTC,CASSSGQGGYTF
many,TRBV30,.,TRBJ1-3,TGTGCCTGGATGGACAGTGGAAACACCATATATTTT,CAWMDSGNTIYF
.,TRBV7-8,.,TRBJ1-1,TGTGCCAGCAGCTTAAGGGGGAACACTGAAGCTTTCTTT,CASSLRGNTEAFF
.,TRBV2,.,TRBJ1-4,TGTGCCAGCAGCCTCGTACAGGGTCGGAATGAAAAACTGTTTTTT,CASSLVQGRNEKLFF
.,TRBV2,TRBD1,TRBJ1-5,TGTGCCAGCACGGGACAGTTCGGGCAGCCCCAGCATTTT,CASTGQFGQPQHF
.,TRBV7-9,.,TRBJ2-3,TGTGCCAGCAGCTTAGTCGGGGGCTGGGGCACAGATACGCAGTATTTT,CASSLVGGWGTDTQYF
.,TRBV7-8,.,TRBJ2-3,TGTGCCAGCAGCTTAGGTCCAGAAGGGTATTTT,CASSLGPEGYF
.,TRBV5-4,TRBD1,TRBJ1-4,TGTGCCAGCAGCGCCCGAGTGACAGGGAATGAAAAACTGTTTTTT,CASSARVTGNEKLFF
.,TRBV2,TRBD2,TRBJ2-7,TGTGCCAGCAGTGCCTCCCGGAAGCGGGGGGGCTACGAGCAGTACTTC,CASSASRKRGGYEQYF
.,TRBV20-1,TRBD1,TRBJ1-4,TGCAGTGCTAGTCACCGACAGGGGAATGAAAAACTGTTTTTT,CSASHRQGNEKLFF
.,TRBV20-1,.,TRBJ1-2,TGCAGTGCTAGTTCCGAGGGGACGAAGTCTAACTATGGCTACACCTTC,CSASSEGTKSNYGYTF
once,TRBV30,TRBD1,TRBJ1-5,TGTGCCTGGAGTGTACCCCCGGGACAGGGTGATCAGCCCCAGCATTTT,CAWSVPPGQGDQPQHF
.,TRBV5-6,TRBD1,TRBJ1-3,TGTGCCAGCAGCTTGGGTCAGGGGGCCTTCTCTGGAAACACCATATATTTT,CASSLGQGAFSGNTIYF
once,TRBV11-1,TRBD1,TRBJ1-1,TGTGCCAGCAGCTGGACAGGGGACACTGAAGCTTTCTTT,CASSWTGDTEAFF
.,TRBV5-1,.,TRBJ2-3,TGCGCCAGCAGTCCGGGGGGCCGGACAGATACGCAGTATTTT,CASSPGGRTDTQYF
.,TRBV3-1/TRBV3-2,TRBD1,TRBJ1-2,TGTGCCAGCAGCCATCGGGACAGGGAGAATGGCTACACCTTC,CASSHRDRENGYTF
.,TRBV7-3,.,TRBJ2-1,TGTGCCAGCAGCTTCGGGGTCAGGGACTACAATGAGCAGTTCTTC,CASSFGVRDYNEQFF
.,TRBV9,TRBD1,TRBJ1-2,TGTGCCAGCAGCGTAGGACAGGGGGCTTATAACTATGGCTACACCTTC,CASSVGQGAYNYGYTF
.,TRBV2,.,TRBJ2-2,TGTGCCAGCAGGCTAGCCGCCGGGGAGCTGTTTTTT,CASRLAAGELFF
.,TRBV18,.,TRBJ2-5,TGTGCCAGCGTCCCTAGGGGCGGAGAGACCCAGTACTTC,CASVPRGGETQYF
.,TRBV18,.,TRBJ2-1,TGTGCCAGCTCACCCTCTGGGTTTAATGAGCAGTTCTTC,CASSPSGFNEQFF